Listed here is a single TCR beta chain. Its antigen is undetermined. CD8 cells regarded as naive lacked CD45RO, were positively chosen for CCR7, and omitted terminally differentiated effector memory CD45RA+ cells. This record comes from a study of shared clonotypes between healthy human individuals. Study-level points and caveats: Estimated clonotype richness was generally higher in naive than memory subsets. Owing to a small donor count, the genetic and exposure-history diversity represented was limited.

Method: immunoSEQ multiplex PCR; TCRdb's copy keeps in-frame clones and lacks some. The sample records about 2 million clones, 85% to 95% being singletons. This clonotype was obtained from a man aged 18 to 29 in good health. The sample was naive CD8+ T cells sorted from blood.

The CDR3 region is CAWDGWTGEDYGYTF. The CDR3 nucleotides read TGTGCCTGGGATGGATGGACAGGGGAGGACTATGGCTACACCTTC. The V and J genes are TRBV30 and TRBJ1-2; 9 bases line up with TRBD1. The V segment lost 5 bases and the J segment 3 bases; nucleotides outside the gene matches: 10. The germline V gene has CDR1 GTSNPN and CDR2 SVGIG (reference sequence). There are 15 residues in the CDR3.